In this sample, the clone carrying this T cell receptor beta chain turned up many times. Its antigen remains unknown. Time point indicated: newly diagnosed GD, antithyroid drugs for less than 3 months. PBMC RNA served as the TCR library source. V dropped 4 bases and J dropped 14; count of bases not matched to a gene: 9. This CDR3 has 12 residues. CDR3 regions were amplified by Arm-PCR using iRepertoire HTBI primers to build TCR beta libraries. Original processing methods: Sample data revealed approximately 62 TRBV and 14 TRBJ segments. In TCRdb, the multiplex PCR reads were re-called with MiXCR into one record per CDR3 protein. The V and J calls follow TCRdb's processing rather than the paper's. The sample lists under 700,000 distinct CDR3 sequences; about 16% were seen once. This sample is part of a study of regulatory T cells in long-lasting Graves disease. Study conclusions and caveats: With persistent disease, TRBV28, TRBJ1-2 and TRBJ2-5 were the favored segments.

These data also formed part of another study, on T cells in Graves' hyperthyroidism and ophthalmopathy. That work adds: Most clonotypes expanded in the thyroid (above 0.001) were also present in blood. The model made its ophthalmopathy prediction, and onset followed a median about 6 months later.

The source material was peripheral blood mononuclear cells (PBMCs), sampled at new diagnosis, from a patient treated with antithyroid drugs. This rearrangement joins TRBV12-3 or TRBV12-4 to TRBJ2-3; 7 bases are shared with TRBD1. This TCR was recovered from a woman aged 35-65 years with Graves disease. CDR3 in DNA: TGTGCCAGCAGTTCCGTGTTGGACAGGCGGTATTTT. Translated: CASSSVLDRRYF.